The source of this T cell receptor beta chain is a study of tumor-infiltrating lymphocytes in primary liver carcinoma. Whole-study findings and limits: Compared with blood, tumor repertoires held significantly more in their top 250 clones. CD4+ and CD8+ repertoires could not be compared in these unsorted bulk samples.

V gave up 3 bases and J gave up 7 bases, with 9 bases separating them. The CDR3 is made up of 12 amino acids. With around 490 ng total RNA as template and a constant-region primer, TCR beta cDNA was made. Libraries of TCR beta came from three nested multiplex PCR rounds with slightly modified ARM-PCR. The first two PCR rounds, roughly 9 cycles each, used TRBV1-TRBV30 forward primers and a C-beta reverse primer. TCRdb reprocessed the multiplex PCR reads via MiXCR and lists one record per CDR3 protein. Of about 330,000 distinct CDR3 sequences detected, almost 65% appear once; the ten largest clones hold about 6.1%. This clonotype was seen only a few times. Its antigen remains unidentified. It was unsorted whole blood that yielded blood RNA, and germline DNA was also extracted. Preoperatively, peripheral blood was drawn, four milliliters in total.

This chain links TRBV12-3 or TRBV12-4 with TRBJ2-5; D ambiguous. Sequenced material: peripheral blood. The receptor was isolated from a man between 40 and 49 years old with primary liver carcinoma and hepatitis B virus infection. For the CDR3, the DNA is TGTGCCAGCAGTTTGAAAGGACCGACCCAGTACTTC. Protein: CASSLKGPTQYF.